The clone carrying this T cell receptor (beta chain) appeared many times. The sample comes from a study of Graves' ophthalmopathy and Graves' hyperthyroidism. After removal of 5 bases from V and 3 bases from J, the junction contained 10 bases not matched to a gene. There are 16 residues in the CDR3. CDR1 is SEHNR and CDR2 is FQNEAQ in the germline V gene (reference sequence). The authors amplified TCR beta CDR3 regions from RNA transcripts. A first-round RT-PCR used HTBI primers, followed by a second-round multiplex PCR. MiXCR was run by TCRdb on the multiplex PCR reads, yielding one entry per CDR3 protein. In the table there are around 1.1 million distinct CDR3 sequences, about 38% of which are singletons.

The sample comprised peripheral blood or thyroid tissue (not recorded which). The chain has TRBV7-9 and TRBJ1-1; 9 bases align to TRBD1. The clonotype comes from an adult man with Graves' hyperthyroidism. The DNA of the CDR3 is TGTGCCAGCAGCCGCCCCACAGGGGGCGGTGACACTGAAGCTTTCTTT. The encoded protein is CASSRPTGGGDTEAFF.